The next 17 T cell receptor beta chains were all read from a single sample in a study of blood T cell repertoires in COVID-19. Profiling relied on immunoSEQ multiplex PCR, and the TCRdb table lists in-frame clones only, not all of them. The data contain 190,000 or so clones, about nine tenths of them singletons. The sequenced sample consisted of peripheral blood. The receptors originated from a woman in her 70s with acute or convalescent COVID-19.

The genes are TRBV4-2 and TRBJ1-6; a weak D match, TRBD1 (6 bases). The CDR3 consists of 15 residues. V was cut by 1 base and J by 9 bases, with 13 bases left in between. Germline V gene sequence: CDR1 LGHNA, CDR2 YNFKEQ. In DNA form, the CDR3 reads TGTGCCAGCAGCCAAGTCAGGGGTAATGGTTCACCCCTCCACTTT. This encodes CASSQVRGNGSPLHF.

This sequence joins TRBV7-2 and TRBJ2-3; the match to TRBD2 covers 10 bases. The CDR3 extends over 17 amino acids. Germline V CDR1 and CDR2: SGHTA, FQGNSA. The V segment lost 0 bases and the J segment 6 bases; nucleotides outside the gene matches: 9. This CDR3 reads CASSLAGAGGPGDTQYF. The DNA of the CDR3 is TGTGCCAGCAGCTTAGCGGGAGCGGGAGGGCCGGGGGATACGCAGTATTTT. Together with reference TRBV7-2 and TRBJ2-3, the CDR3 gives the full variable domain: GAGVSQSPSNKVTEKGKDVELRCDPISGHTALYWYRQSLGQGLEFLIYFQGNSAPDKSGLPSDRFSAERTGGSVSTLTIQRTQQEDSAVYLCASSLAGAGGPGDTQYFGPGTRLTVL.

V gene TRBV4-2 combines with J gene TRBJ1-6; D is perhaps TRBD1 (5 bases). The CDR3 length is 17 residues. The germline gives CDR1 LGHNA, CDR2 YNFKEQ. V lost 0 bases and J lost 7, with 16 bases in between. CDR3 loop: CASSQDGWGSQNSPLHF. The CDR3 region has the DNA TGTGCCAGCAGCCAAGACGGCTGGGGCAGTCAAAATTCACCCCTCCACTTT.

The CDR3 sequence: CASSPIAGSQETQYF. The DNA of the CDR3 is TGCGCCAGCAGTCCGATAGCGGGATCTCAAGAGACCCAGTACTTC. This sequence joins TRBV5-1 and TRBJ2-5; TRBD2 aligns across 8 bases. CDR3 size: 15 residues. J gave up 2 bases and V 5 bases, and 8 bases lay outside the gene matches. The germline V gene encodes CDR1 SGHRS and CDR2 YFSETQ.

The chain links TRBV6-5 to TRBJ2-3; 9 bases match TRBD2. The CDR3 is 15 amino acids. Trimming at V came to 8 bases and at J to 3 bases, leaving 9 bases not matched to a gene. Germline V gene lookup returns CDR1 MNHEY and CDR2 SVGAGI. This CDR3 is CASEPLAGGTDTQYF. The CDR3 DNA reads as TGTGCCAGCGAACCACTAGCGGGCGGAACAGATACGCAGTATTTT.

This clone was detected once. The chain recombines TRBV29-1 with TRBJ1-1; tentatively, D is TRBD1 (6 bases). The CDR3 runs 14 residues. V lost 5 bases and J lost 3, with 16 bases in between. Germline values: CDR1 SQVTM, CDR2 ANQGSEA. In DNA form, the CDR3 reads TGCAGCGTTCTTCGTGGGCAGGGGCACACTGAAGCTTTCTTT. Its translation is CSVLRGQGHTEAFF. The full variable domain, completed using reference TRBV29-1 and TRBJ1-1, is SAVISQKPSRDICQRGTSLTIQCQVDSQVTMMFWYRQQPGQSLTLIATANQGSEATYESGFVIDKFPISRPNLTFSTLTVSNMSPEDSSIYLCSVLRGQGHTEAFFGQGTRLTVV.

The chain joins TRBV6-5 to TRBJ1-2, with D perhaps TRBD1 (5 bases). The germline V and J ends were trimmed by 4 bases and 1 base, with 16 bases remaining between them. CDR1 and CDR2 from the germline V gene are MNHEY and SVGAGI. The CDR3 totals 16 residues. The CDR3 DNA follows: TGTGCCAGCAGTTTACATGGGGGGAGGTTTAACTATGGCTACACCTTC. Translating it yields CASSLHGGRFNYGYTF.

This chain links TRBV3-1 (or the pseudogene TRBV3-2) with TRBJ1-2; 9 nucleotides agree with TRBD1. CDR1 and CDR2 (germline): LGHDT, YNNKEL (reference sequence). The V gene end was trimmed by 4 bases and the J gene end by 6 bases; junction bases not matched to a gene: 9. The CDR3 has 15 amino acids. CDR3 in DNA: TGTGCCAGCAGCCGCCAAGCAGGGACAGGGAATGGCTACACCTTC. Its protein product is CASSRQAGTGNGYTF.

CDR3 region: CASSEIRFALHF. The CDR3 coding sequence is TGTGCCAGCAGTGAAATCAGATTTGCCCTCCACTTT. The chain has TRBV6-1 and TRBJ1-6; D is uncertain. V lost 2 bases and J lost 14, with 10 bases in between. This CDR3 spans 12 amino acids. The germline V gene has CDR1 MNHNS and CDR2 SASEGT.

The rearrangement joins TRBV27 to TRBJ2-3; 13 positions match TRBD2. J was trimmed by 4 bases and V by 5 bases; bases with no gene match: 6. Germline V CDR1 and CDR2: MNHEY, SMNVEV (reference sequence). This CDR3 spans 16 amino acids. This CDR3 is CASSPRLAGGSDTQYF. Here the CDR3 DNA reads TGTGCCAGCAGTCCGCGACTAGCGGGGGGATCAGATACGCAGTATTTT.

The chain combines TRBV5-1 with TRBJ1-2; TRBD1 might be the D (5 bases). V lost 3 bases and J 3 bases, leaving 12 bases between the germline ends. CDR1 SGHRS and CDR2 YFSETQ come from the germline V gene. CDR3 length: 14 amino acids. The CDR3 spells CASSSGTSDYGYTF. For the CDR3, the DNA is TGCGCCAGCAGCTCCGGGACTTCCGACTATGGCTACACCTTC.

The gene calls are TRBV5-1 and TRBJ1-3, with D uncertain. CDR1 SGHRS and CDR2 YFSETQ come from the germline V gene. V shed 0 bases and J shed 2 bases, with 9 bases lying between them. This CDR3 is 15 amino acids long. Written as DNA, the CDR3 is TGCGCCAGCAGCTTGGGAGGGTCCGCTGGAAACACCATATATTTT. Translation gives CASSLGGSAGNTIYF.

V usage is TRBV6-5 and J usage is TRBJ1-4; 7 nucleotides agree with TRBD1. The junction had 4 bases not matched to a gene; V was cut back by 7 bases and J by 5 bases. The CDR3 runs to 13 residues. CDR1 is MNHEY and CDR2 is SVGAGI in the germline V gene. The CDR3 reads CASIRGSNEKLFF. CDR3 coding DNA: TGTGCCAGCATCAGGGGGTCAAATGAAAAACTGTTTTTT.

The chain employs TRBV27 and TRBJ1-2; TRBD1 agrees at 8 bases. The V and J ends lost 6 bases and 8 bases, in that order; junction bases with no gene match: 8. This CDR3 is built from 13 residues. Looked up from germline, CDR1 is MNHEY and CDR2 is SMNVEV (reference sequence). The chain's CDR3 is CASRKTGGFGYTF. For the CDR3, the DNA is TGTGCCAGCAGAAAAACAGGGGGGTTCGGCTACACCTTC.

This clone was seen just once. The genes are TRBV10-3 and TRBJ2-1; 9 bases match TRBD2. The CDR3 is made up of 17 amino acids. V was pared by 5 bases and J by 7 bases, with 15 bases of the junction left unmatched. Germline V gives CDR1 ENHRY, CDR2 SYGVKD. The CDR3 sequence: CAISPRKGTSMENEQFF. CDR3 DNA sequence: TGTGCCATCAGTCCCCGAAAGGGGACTAGCATGGAGAATGAGCAGTTCTTC.

The rearrangement uses TRBV6-2 or TRBV6-3 and TRBJ2-7, with 7 bases matching TRBD1. This CDR3 region has 14 residues. V lost 2 bases, J lost 1 base, and 2 bases stayed unmatched. The germline gives CDR1 MNHEY, CDR2 SVGEGT. CDR3 loop: CASSYARGSYEQYF. DNA of the CDR3: TGTGCCAGCAGTTACGCCAGGGGGTCCTACGAGCAGTACTTC.

This clone appeared once. The rearrangement joins TRBV18 to TRBJ1-1; D is undetermined. Deletions cut 2 bases from V and 5 bases from J, with 9 bases between. Germline V gives CDR1 KGHSH, CDR2 LQKENI. The CDR3 spans 13 residues. The CDR3 DNA is TGTGCCAGCTCACCAGCGGGGAGGACTGAAGCTTTCTTT. Its protein is CASSPAGRTEAFF.